This entry is about one TCR beta chain. This specimen comes from a study of OX40 agonist ivuxolimab in advanced cancers. Study-level background: In this cohort, patients received ivuxolimab, an agonistic anti-OX40 (CD134) antibody. Patients were dosed intravenously with ivuxolimab at 0.01 to 10 mg/kg every 2 weeks. From 23 to 79 years was the age range, with a mean of around 57 years, and about 83% were male. Participants could have had prior anti-PD-1, anti-PD-L1 or anti-CTLA-4 therapy, and around 40% had some.

CDR3 length equals 15 residues. J gave up 4 bases and V 5 bases, and 7 bases lay outside the gene matches. Germline-derived CDR1 and CDR2 are LNHDA and SQIVND (reference sequence). The method was immunoSEQ multiplex PCR; TCRdb's version includes in-frame clones alone and lacks a portion of them. The sample holds tens of thousands of clones, 92% seen once. The source of this sequence is an adult with an advanced solid tumor such as melanoma, head and neck, liver or kidney cancer. The input for sequencing was CD4+ or CD8+ T cells sorted from blood, taken in a trial of the OX40 agonist ivuxolimab. The chain links TRBV19 to TRBJ2-1; 8 bases map to TRBD2. The CDR3, as DNA: TGTGCCAGTAGTCTAGCGGGCAACTCTTACAATGAGCAGTTCTTC. Residues: CASSLAGNSYNEQFF.